Below, one T cell receptor (beta chain) is given with its context. The data belong to a study of blood T cell repertoires in COVID-19. Study overall: Sites across the United States, Italy and Spain contributed samples from acute and convalescent COVID-19.

Everyone who took part was about 18 to 90 years old, and they came from about two dozen US areas. Profiling relied on immunoSEQ multiplex PCR, and the TCRdb table lists in-frame clones only, not all of them. The sample has about 170,000 clones, around 82% seen once. CDR3 size: 15 residues. The V gene end was trimmed by 4 bases and the J gene end by 3 bases; junction bases not matched to a gene: 8. The V gene's germline CDR1 is SGHRS and CDR2 YFSETQ. This TCR was recovered from a woman between 50 and 59 years old in a cohort exposed to, infected with or recovered from COVID-19 (not recorded which). This rearrangement joins TRBV5-1 to TRBJ2-3; 7 bases agree with TRBD2. The sequenced sample was PBMCs or T cells enriched from blood (not recorded which). CDR3 DNA sequence: TGCGCCAGCAGCCCCAGCGGGAAAAGTACAGATACGCAGTATTTT. Translated, it gives CASSPSGKSTDTQYF.